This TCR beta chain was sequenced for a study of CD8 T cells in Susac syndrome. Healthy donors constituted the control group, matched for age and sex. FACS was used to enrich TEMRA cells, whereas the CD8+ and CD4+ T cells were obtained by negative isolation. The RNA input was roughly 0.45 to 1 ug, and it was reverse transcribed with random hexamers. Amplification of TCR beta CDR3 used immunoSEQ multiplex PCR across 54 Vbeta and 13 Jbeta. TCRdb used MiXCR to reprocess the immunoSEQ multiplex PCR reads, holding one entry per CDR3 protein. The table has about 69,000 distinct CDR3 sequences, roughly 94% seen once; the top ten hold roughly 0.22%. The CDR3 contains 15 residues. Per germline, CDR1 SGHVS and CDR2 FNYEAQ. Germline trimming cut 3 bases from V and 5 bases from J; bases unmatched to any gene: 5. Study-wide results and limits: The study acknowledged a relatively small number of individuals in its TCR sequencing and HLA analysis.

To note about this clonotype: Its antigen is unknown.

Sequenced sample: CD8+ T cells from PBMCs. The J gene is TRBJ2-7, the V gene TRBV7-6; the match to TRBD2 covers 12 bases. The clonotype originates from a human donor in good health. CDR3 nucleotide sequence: TGTGCCAGCAGCTTGCTAGCGGGGGGGCTGGACGAGCAGTACTTC. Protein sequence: CASSLLAGGLDEQYF.